Listed below are T cell receptor beta chains from one sample, sequenced in a study of T-cell memory formation after mild COVID-19. TCRdb redid the calling of the 5' RACE reads with MiXCR, one entry per CDR3 protein. The table includes about 200,000 distinct CDR3 sequences, 16% detected once. Input material: PBMCs or a T cell subset sorted from them (not recorded which). These receptors all come from an adult woman who had mild COVID-19 (a few samples of this study predate the infection). Cell type and time point are not known. Each CDR3 is given with its conserved first and last residue. Fields, in order: clone size, J gene, V gene, D gene, CDR3 DNA, CDR3 protein. A D gene is named only where the DNA matches it firmly. Some rows have no size entry. The others give once, few or many, or a class for an expanded clone.

size: NA
J: TRBJ1-1
V: TRBV3-1
D: NA
DNA: TGTGCCAGCAGCCCCTCACAGGGTTCTAACACTGAAGCTTTCTTT
CDR3: CASSPSQGSNTEAFF

size: few
J: TRBJ2-1
V: TRBV10-3
D: TRBD2
DNA: TGTGCCATCAGTGAGCCACTAGCGGGAGTTACCAATGAGCAGTTCTTC
CDR3: CAISEPLAGVTNEQFF

size: NA
J: TRBJ2-6
V: TRBV11-3
D: NA
DNA: TGTGCCAGCAGCTTTCACTCTGGGGCCAACGTCCTGACTTTC
CDR3: CASSFHSGANVLTF

size: many
J: TRBJ2-7
V: TRBV12-3/TRBV12-4
D: NA
DNA: TGTGCCAGCAGTTTCCTACAGAACTACGAGCAGTACTTC
CDR3: CASSFLQNYEQYF

size: many
J: TRBJ2-3
V: TRBV7-3
D: NA
DNA: TGTGCCAGCAGCTCCATCTCCGCCACAGATACGCAGTATTTT
CDR3: CASSSISATDTQYF

size: NA
J: TRBJ2-3
V: TRBV5-1
D: NA
DNA: TGCGCCAGCAGCTCGTACAAAAGACAGACAGATACGCAGTATTTT
CDR3: CASSSYKRQTDTQYF

size: NA
J: TRBJ1-1
V: TRBV18
D: NA
DNA: TGTGCCAGCTCAGCTCAGGGTTCGAACACTGAAGCTTTCTTT
CDR3: CASSAQGSNTEAFF

size: few
J: TRBJ1-4
V: TRBV29-1
D: NA
DNA: TGCAGCGCCAACAAGGGCCCAAAACTGTTTTTT
CDR3: CSANKGPKLFF

size: few
J: TRBJ1-5
V: TRBV20-1
D: NA
DNA: TGCAGTGCTAGAGCAAGTATTCTTGCAAATCAGCCCCAGCATTTT
CDR3: CSARASILANQPQHF

size: NA
J: TRBJ2-7
V: TRBV12-3/TRBV12-4
D: TRBD2
DNA: TGTGCCAGCAGCCCGGGACTAGCGGGTCAACTGGGGGAGCAGTACTTC
CDR3: CASSPGLAGQLGEQYF